This is a list of T cell receptor beta chains from one sample in a study of human T cells and chemical hapten exposure. TCRdb reprocessed the RACE reads via MiXCR and lists one record per CDR3 protein. The table lists roughly 80,000 distinct CDR3 sequences, approximately 14% of them singletons. The input for sequencing was whole blood, taken in connection with sensitization to the hapten diphenylcyclopropenone (DPC). All receptors derive from a woman aged 50 to 65 with alopecia areata. Some clones in this sample may be carry-over from other donors' samples. CDR3s include the opening cysteine and the closing phenylalanine or tryptophan. D genes are given only for firm matches. Size is omitted from some rows. Given values are once, few, many or a class for expanded clones.

V gene	D gene	clone size	CDR3 protein
TRBV21-1	.	.	CASRGQQGPSYEQYF
TRBV3-1	.	many	CASSQGRRSYNEQFF
TRBV18	.	.	CASSRRGQDEQYF
TRBV10-3	TRBD1	.	CAISEGDSFMTEAFF
TRBV5-4	.	few	CASSFQGNEKLFF
TRBV7-2	TRBD1	few	CASSLAGTGGSETQYF
TRBV6-1	.	few	CASRKDQYTEAFF
TRBV29-1	.	.	CSVRVGFADTQYF
TRBV19	.	.	CASTQAGADTQYF
TRBV5-1	TRBD1	.	CASSWTGGNTEAFF
TRBV7-8	.	few	CASSRRQDNEQFF
TRBV7-6	.	many	CASSLSGPTKPYEQYF
TRBV20-1	TRBD1	many	CSARDLQGQYNSPLHF
TRBV5-1	.	few	CASSAQRIPNEQYF
TRBV19	.	.	CASSIFSNEQFF
TRBV6-5	.	many	CASRTGPHTEAFF
TRBV18	.	.	CASSPPMTGVNNEQFF
TRBV12-3/TRBV12-4	.	few	CASSLDRNLGSPLHF
TRBV4-2	TRBD2	.	CASSQAPTSGTYEQYF
TRBV7-8	.	.	CASSYRDSDSTDTQYF
TRBV15	TRBD1	few	CATSRDWTGASYEQYF
TRBV14	.	many	CASSQPRQDSYNEQFF
TRBV3-1	.	few	CASSQAPADTGYEQYF
TRBV2	.	few	CASSEAAQTYEQYF
TRBV5-1	TRBD2	few	CASSSASGSNEQFF
TRBV7-9	TRBD2	.	CASSLDLAGGSYNEQFF
TRBV12-3/TRBV12-4	.	few	CASSLGLGEQETQYF
TRBV20-1	TRBD1	few	CSAREQGAVAKNIQYF
TRBV29-1	.	few	CSVRRNREEYEQYF
TRBV6-2/TRBV6-3	.	many	CASSYSPGHYTF
TRBV11-2	TRBD2	.	CASSSGLANYNEQFF
TRBV28	.	.	CASSLLFGGRTDTQYF
TRBV6-5	TRBD1	few	CASRSNRGKETQYF
TRBV11-2	.	few	CASGSLNTEAFF
TRBV7-2	TRBD2	.	CASIGRKVAGEQFF
TRBV29-1	.	few	CSVEGDGLEAFF
TRBV20-1	TRBD2	.	CSARDSSGSGRSSYEQYF
TRBV7-2	.	many	CASSVPGALYNEQFF
TRBV6-2/TRBV6-3	TRBD2	.	CASSGGTSGNNEQFF
TRBV20-1	.	few	CSARGPNTEAFF
TRBV20-1	.	few	CSASGYEQYF
TRBV28	.	once	CASSGGGGVSDTQYF
TRBV18	TRBD1	.	CASSQGAQNTEAFF
TRBV20-1	.	.	CSARDSTSAGKTYEQYF
TRBV7-8	.	.	CASSLDLAPSYNEQFF
TRBV7-2	.	.	CASGVQETQYF
TRBV5-6	TRBD2	.	CASSFRAGGGTDTQYF
TRBV3-1	.	few	CASSQGQVGYTF
TRBV15	.	few	CATSRPSELGEQYF